These 14 T cell receptor beta chains were all obtained from the same sample, sequenced in a study of blood T cells in healthy people across ages. A J-beta primer mix and a sample-barcoded 5' primer were used in a second PCR of roughly 7 to 12 cycles. One entry per CDR3 protein, called by TCRdb with MiXCR from the 5' RACE reads. Altogether 550,000 to 800,000 distinct CDR3 sequences are present, over 20% being singletons, with the ten largest covering roughly 3.9%. Sequenced sample: blood. These TCRs come from a man in his 70s in good health.

This clonotype was counted ten times or more. The V gene is TRBV29-1, the J gene TRBJ2-3; 8 bases are a match to TRBD2. After removal of 3 bases from V and 4 bases from J, the junction contained 12 bases not matched to a gene. The CDR3 sequence is 16 residues long. CDR1 is SQVTM and CDR2 is ANQGSEA in the germline V gene. This CDR3 is CSVDRPGLGKADTQYF. In DNA form, the CDR3 reads TGCAGCGTTGATCGCCCGGGACTAGGAAAGGCAGATACGCAGTATTTT.

V is TRBV6-6 and J is TRBJ2-2; D is undetermined. The CDR3 has 13 residues. Per germline, CDR1 MNHNY and CDR2 SVGAGI (reference sequence). Trimming shortened V by 0 bases and J by 8 bases, and 7 bases separated the two germline ends. The DNA of the CDR3 is TGTGCCAGCAGTTACTCAGGGATTGGGGAGCTGTTTTTT. Amino acid sequence: CASSYSGIGELFF.

This clonotype showed up just a few times. The chain couples TRBV5-6 to TRBJ2-1; 10 bases are shared with TRBD1. This CDR3 contains 17 residues. Germline lookup yields CDR1 SGHDT and CDR2 YYEEEE. The V segment lost 2 bases and the J segment 0 bases; nucleotides outside the gene matches: 5. DNA of the CDR3: TGTGCCAGCAGCTTTAGGACAGGGGGTCTCTCCTACAATGAGCAGTTCTTC. It codes for CASSFRTGGLSYNEQFF.

This clonotype appeared once. The chain couples TRBV25-1 to TRBJ2-5; TRBD2 matches 10 bases. CDR1 and CDR2 from the germline V gene are MGHDK and SYGVNS. V lost 3 bases, J lost 3 bases, and 7 bases stayed unmatched. This CDR3 is built from 16 residues. CDR3: CASSEGLLAGEETQYF. DNA for the CDR3: TGTGCCAGCAGTGAGGGTCTCCTAGCGGGAGAAGAGACCCAGTACTTC.

This rearrangement joins TRBV12-5 to TRBJ1-2; D ambiguous. V lost 2 bases, J lost 7 bases, and 11 bases lay in between. Germline assignment: CDR1 LGHNT and CDR2 FRNRAP. CDR3 length: 13 amino acids. The CDR3 DNA reads as TGTGCTAGTGGTTTGAGCCGGGGAACTGGCTACACCTTC. It specifies CASGLSRGTGYTF.

The chain has TRBV7-9 and TRBJ2-5, with D possibly TRBD2 on 7 matching bases. This CDR3 contains 15 residues. CDR1 and CDR2 (germline): SEHNR, FQNEAQ (reference sequence). With 5 bases removed from V and 5 bases from J, the gap between germline ends came to 18 bases. CDR3 residues: CASSTSGEGLETQYF. DNA for the CDR3: TGTGCCAGCAGCACATCAGGGGAGGGATTGGAGACCCAGTACTTC.

The chain carries TRBV20-1 and TRBJ2-5, with 9 bases lining up with TRBD2. Matching the DNA end better, TRBJ2-7 makes the J call doubtful. The CDR3 loop spans 15 amino acids. Looked up from germline, CDR1 is DFQATT and CDR2 is SNEGSKA (reference sequence). CDR3 DNA sequence: TGCAGTGCTAGTAGCGGCGGGAGGGCCCTCTACGAGCAGTACTTC. This translates into CSASSGGRALYEQYF.

J is TRBJ2-1 and V is TRBV10-3, with unresolved D. The germline V gene encodes CDR1 ENHRY and CDR2 SYGVKD. This CDR3 has 11 amino acids. V was shortened by 10 bases and J by 7 bases, with 11 bases between the two germline ends. CDR3 in amino acids: CATGLANEQFF. The CDR3 DNA reads TGTGCCACCGGATTGGCTAATGAGCAGTTCTTC.

The rearrangement links TRBV11-3 to TRBJ2-1; maybe TRBD2 (6 bases). The better agreement between TRBJ2-7 and the DNA end casts doubt on the J call. The germline V gene encodes CDR1 SGHNT and CDR2 YENEEA. The CDR3 has 15 amino acids. DNA of the CDR3: TGTGCCAGCAGCCCCGGGATTAGCGGTGTTTACGAGCAGTACTTC. Its protein is CASSPGISGVYEQYF.

J is TRBJ2-7 and V is TRBV3-1; D is perhaps TRBD2 (6 bases). This CDR3 is 14 amino acids long. The V end was cut by 3 bases, the J end by 4 bases, with 13 bases between. Germline-derived CDR1 and CDR2 are LGHDT and YNNKEL (reference sequence). Here the CDR3 DNA reads TGTGCCAGCAGCCACTCGGGACTTCCGTACGAGCAGTACTTC. This encodes CASSHSGLPYEQYF.

In its sample, this clonotype was seen a few times. The chain employs TRBV5-1 and TRBJ2-6; D possibly uses TRBD1 or TRBD2 (5 bases each). This CDR3 has 17 amino acids. The V end lost 5 bases, the J end lost 0 bases, and 15 bases lay between the germline ends. Germline values: CDR1 SGHRS, CDR2 YFSETQ. CDR3 sequence (DNA): TGCGCCAGCAGGTCAGGGACGCAGAGCTCTGGGGCCAACGTCCTGACTTTC. This sequence encodes CASRSGTQSSGANVLTF.

The chain is built from TRBV4-1 and TRBJ1-1; possibly TRBD1 for D (5 bases). Trimming stripped 4 bases from V and 0 bases from J, with 12 bases between. The germline V gene encodes CDR1 MGHRA and CDR2 YSYEKL. The CDR3 totals 15 residues. CDR3 in amino acids: CASSPAWGMNTEAFF. CDR3 coding DNA: TGCGCCAGCAGCCCTGCCTGGGGGATGAACACTGAAGCTTTCTTT.

As DNA, the CDR3 is TGTGCCACCAGTGATCCGGGGCCAGCCTACGAGCAGTACTTC. It translates to CATSDPGPAYEQYF. The rearrangement links TRBV24-1 to TRBJ2-7, with D possibly called TRBD1 or TRBD2 (5 bases each). The V end lost 3 bases, the J end lost 2 bases, and 10 bases lay between the germline ends. Germline-derived CDR1 and CDR2 are KGHDR and SFDVKD. This CDR3 spans 14 amino acids.

The chain couples TRBV20-1 to TRBJ2-5; 9 nucleotides align to TRBD2. Germline V gene data show CDR1 as DFQATT and CDR2 as SNEGSKA (reference sequence). With 1 base clipped from V and 4 bases from J, the junction kept 7 bases outside the gene matches. This CDR3 region has 15 residues. The CDR3 is CSARVIAGVRETQYF. The CDR3 nucleotides are TGCAGTGCTAGAGTTATAGCGGGAGTGAGAGAGACCCAGTACTTC.